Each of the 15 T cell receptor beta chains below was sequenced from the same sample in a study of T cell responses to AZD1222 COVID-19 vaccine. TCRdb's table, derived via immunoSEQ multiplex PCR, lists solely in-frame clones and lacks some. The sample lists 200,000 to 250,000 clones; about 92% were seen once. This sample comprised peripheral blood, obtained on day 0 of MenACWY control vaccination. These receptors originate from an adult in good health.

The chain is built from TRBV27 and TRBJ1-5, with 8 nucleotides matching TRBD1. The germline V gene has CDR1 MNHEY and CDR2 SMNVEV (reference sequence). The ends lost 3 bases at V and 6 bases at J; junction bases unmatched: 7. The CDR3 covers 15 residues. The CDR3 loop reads CASSLRAGGGQPQHF. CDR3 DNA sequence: TGTGCCAGCAGTTTGCGGGCAGGGGGCGGTCAGCCCCAGCATTTT.

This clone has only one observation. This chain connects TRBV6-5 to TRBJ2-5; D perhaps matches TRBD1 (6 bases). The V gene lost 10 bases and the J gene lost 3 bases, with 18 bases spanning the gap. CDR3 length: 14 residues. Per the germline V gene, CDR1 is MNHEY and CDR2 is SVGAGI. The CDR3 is CATSNDRLKETQYF. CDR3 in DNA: TGTGCCACCTCTAACGACAGGCTAAAAGAGACCCAGTACTTC.

This CDR3 reads CASSVGVEGNQPQHF. Written as DNA, the CDR3 is TGTGCCAGCAGCGTAGGGGTGGAGGGCAATCAGCCCCAGCATTTT. The chain recombines TRBV9 with TRBJ1-5; D uncertain. The CDR3 is 15 residues long. Trimming removed 0 bases from V and 2 bases from J, with 9 bases in between. Germline lookup yields CDR1 SGDLS and CDR2 YYNGEE.

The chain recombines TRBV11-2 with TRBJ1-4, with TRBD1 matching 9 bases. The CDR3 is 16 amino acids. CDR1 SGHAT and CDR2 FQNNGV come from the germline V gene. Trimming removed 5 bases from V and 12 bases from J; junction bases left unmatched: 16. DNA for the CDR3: TGTGCCAGCAGCAGCCCGACAGGGGGGGACACTGGGCAACTGTTTTTT. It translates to CASSSPTGGDTGQLFF.

CDR3 in amino acids: CASSFGGAGWPQHF. In nucleotides, the CDR3 is TGTGCCAGCAGCTTTGGGGGGGCAGGGTGGCCCCAGCATTTT. The rearrangement links TRBV5-4 to TRBJ1-5, with D perhaps TRBD1 (6 bases). There are 14 residues in the CDR3. The V gene lost 2 bases and the J gene lost 9 bases, with 15 bases spanning the gap. The germline V gene has CDR1 SGHNT and CDR2 YYREEE (reference sequence).

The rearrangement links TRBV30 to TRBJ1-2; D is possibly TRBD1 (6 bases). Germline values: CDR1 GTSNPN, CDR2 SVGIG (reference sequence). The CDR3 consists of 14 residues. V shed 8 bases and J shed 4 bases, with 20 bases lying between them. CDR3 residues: CAQPRGGQGYGYTF. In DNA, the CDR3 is TGTGCCCAACCGCGGGGGGGCCAGGGCTATGGCTACACCTTC.

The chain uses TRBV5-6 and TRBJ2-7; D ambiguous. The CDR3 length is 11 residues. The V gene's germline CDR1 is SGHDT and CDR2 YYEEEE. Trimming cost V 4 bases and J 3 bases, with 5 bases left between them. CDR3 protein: CASSTSYEQYF. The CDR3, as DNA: TGTGCCAGCAGCACCAGCTACGAGCAGTACTTC. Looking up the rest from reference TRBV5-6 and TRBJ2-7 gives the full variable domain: DAGVTQSPTHLIKTRGQQVTLRCSPKSGHDTVSWYQQALGQGPQFIFQYYEEEERQRGNFPDRFSGHQFPNYSSELNVNALLLGDSALYLCASSTSYEQYFGPGTRLTVT.

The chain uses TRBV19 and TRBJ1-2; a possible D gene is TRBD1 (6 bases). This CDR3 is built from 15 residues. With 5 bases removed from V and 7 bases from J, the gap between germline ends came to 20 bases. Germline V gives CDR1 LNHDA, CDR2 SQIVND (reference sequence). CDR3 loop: CASSGGGLARGGYTF. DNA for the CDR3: TGTGCCAGTAGTGGAGGGGGGCTGGCACGGGGTGGCTACACCTTC.

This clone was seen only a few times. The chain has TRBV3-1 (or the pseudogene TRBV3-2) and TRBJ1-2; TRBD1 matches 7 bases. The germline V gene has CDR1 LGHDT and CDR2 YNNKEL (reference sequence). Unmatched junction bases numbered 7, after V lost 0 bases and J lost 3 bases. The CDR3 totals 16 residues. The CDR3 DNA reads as TGTGCCAGCAGCCAAGATTGGGGGACAGCTTACTATGGCTACACCTTC. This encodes CASSQDWGTAYYGYTF.

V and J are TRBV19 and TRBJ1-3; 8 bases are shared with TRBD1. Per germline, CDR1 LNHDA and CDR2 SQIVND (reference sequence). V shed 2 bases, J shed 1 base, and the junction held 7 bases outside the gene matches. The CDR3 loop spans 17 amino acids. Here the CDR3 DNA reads TGTGCCAGTAGTATATTTTGGGACAGGTCTTCTGGAAACACCATATATTTT. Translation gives CASSIFWDRSSGNTIYF.

As DNA, the CDR3 is TGTGCCAGCACCGGGACTAGCGGGGGGCTGGATGAGCAGTTCTTC. The encoded protein is CASTGTSGGLDEQFF. The V gene is TRBV28, the J gene TRBJ2-1; 15 bases map to TRBD2. CDR3 size: 15 residues. The germline V gene has CDR1 MDHEN and CDR2 SYDVKM. V lost 7 bases to trimming and J lost 8 bases; unmatched junction nucleotides: 6.

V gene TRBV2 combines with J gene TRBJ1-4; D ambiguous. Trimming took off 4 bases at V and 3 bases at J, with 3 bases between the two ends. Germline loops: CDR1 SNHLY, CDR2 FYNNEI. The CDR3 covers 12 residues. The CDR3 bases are TGTGCCAGCAGTGCAGCTAATGAAAAACTGTTTTTT. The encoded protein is CASSAANEKLFF.

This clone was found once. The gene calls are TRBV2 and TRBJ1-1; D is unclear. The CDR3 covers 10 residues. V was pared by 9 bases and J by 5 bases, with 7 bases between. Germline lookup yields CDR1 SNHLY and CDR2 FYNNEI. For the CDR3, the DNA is TGTGCCAGGGGTAGGACTGAAGCTTTCTTT. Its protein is CARGRTEAFF.

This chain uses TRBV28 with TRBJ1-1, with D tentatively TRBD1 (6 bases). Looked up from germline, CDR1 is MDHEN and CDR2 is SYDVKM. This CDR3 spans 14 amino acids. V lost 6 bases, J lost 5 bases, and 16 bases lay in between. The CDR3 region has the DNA TGTGCCAGCAGACGATCAGGGGTATGGACTGAAGCTTTCTTT. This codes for CASRRSGVWTEAFF. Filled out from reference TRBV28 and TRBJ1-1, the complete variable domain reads DVKVTQSSRYLVKRTGEKVFLECVQDMDHENMFWYRQDPGLGLRLIYFSYDVKMKEKGDIPEGYSVSREKKERFSLILESASTNQTSMYLCASRRSGVWTEAFFGQGTRLTVV.

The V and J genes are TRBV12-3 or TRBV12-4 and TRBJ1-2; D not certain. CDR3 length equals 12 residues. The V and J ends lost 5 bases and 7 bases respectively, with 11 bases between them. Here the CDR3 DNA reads TGTGCCAGCAGTCCCCGTTATTCTGGCTACACCTTC. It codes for CASSPRYSGYTF.